The T cell receptor beta chain described here comes from a study of response to subunit inactivated influenza vaccine listed by TCRdb under 2018. Turning to the overall study: The study used deep quantitative T cell receptor repertoire profiling to track responses to a trivalent subunit inactivated influenza vaccine.

The full study reports these points: The authors proposed that each seasonal influenza vaccination may bring in only a limited number of new T cells.

The library was produced with RT-PCR. TCRdb names Illumina HiSeq 2500 as the instrument used. TCRdb applied fastp at Q25 and MiXCR to the public reads, then kept only in-frame beta chains. Rows merge per CDR3 protein into single entries with the most common DNA and genes. Within this sample are over 750,000 distinct CDR3 sequences, with 21% of them counted one time only. The ten largest clonotypes hold approximately 10% of the sample. The CDR3, from cysteine to phenylalanine, totals 13 residues. Only CDR3 DNA is held: 39 bases, read in frame from base 1. The trim is 1 base for V and 2 bases for J, with a gap of 5 bases between the germline ends. CDR1 and CDR2 were assigned from the germline V gene as LGHNA and YNFKEQ. On this clonotype: Its specific antigen is unknown. Nothing much larger sits one base from this clone, and base qualities are not available.

This TCR was recovered from a man aged 50 to 59 who received an inactivated influenza vaccine. Donor details come from another sample of the same person, matched by shared clones. The chain couples TRBV4-2 to TRBJ2-5, with the identity of the D gene unclear. The input for sequencing was PBMCs from blood, taken approximately 5 days after vaccination. Read as DNA, the sequence is TGTGCCAGCAGCCAAGGATTTCAAGAGACCCAGTACTTC. Translation gives CASSQGFQETQYF.